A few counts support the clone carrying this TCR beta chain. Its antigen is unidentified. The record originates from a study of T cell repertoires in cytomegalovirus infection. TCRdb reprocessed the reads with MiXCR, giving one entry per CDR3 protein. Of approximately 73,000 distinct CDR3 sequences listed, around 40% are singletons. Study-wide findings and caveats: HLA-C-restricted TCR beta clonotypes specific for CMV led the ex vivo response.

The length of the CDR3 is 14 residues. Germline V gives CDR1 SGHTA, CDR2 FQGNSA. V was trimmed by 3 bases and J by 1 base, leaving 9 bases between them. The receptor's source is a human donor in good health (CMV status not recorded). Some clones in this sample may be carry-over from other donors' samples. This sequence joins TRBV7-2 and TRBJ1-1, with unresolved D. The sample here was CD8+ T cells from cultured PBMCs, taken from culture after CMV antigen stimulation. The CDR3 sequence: CASSFPGKNTEAFF. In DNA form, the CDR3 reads TGTGCCAGCAGCTTCCCCGGCAAGAACACTGAAGCTTTCTTT.